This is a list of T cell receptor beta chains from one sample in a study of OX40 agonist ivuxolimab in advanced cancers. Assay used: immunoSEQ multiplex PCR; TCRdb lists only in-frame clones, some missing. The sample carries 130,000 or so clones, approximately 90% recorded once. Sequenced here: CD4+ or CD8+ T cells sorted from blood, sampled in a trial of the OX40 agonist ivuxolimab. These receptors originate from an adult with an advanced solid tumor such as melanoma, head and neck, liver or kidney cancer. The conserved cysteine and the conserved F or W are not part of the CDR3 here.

CDR3aa: ASSLSYGAGSSYEQY
v_gene: TRBV28

CDR3aa: ASSLTSGLGETQY
v_gene: TRBV7-3

CDR3aa: ATTRGDSNQPQH
v_gene: TRBV19

CDR3aa: ASSSSTDTQY
v_gene: TRBV6-6

CDR3aa: ASSYAQGAGNEQF
v_gene: TRBV6-5

CDR3aa: ASSVNGLAGVGSYNEQF
v_gene: TRBV11-3

CDR3aa: ASSLGDNEQF
v_gene: TRBV11-2

CDR3aa: ASSISTSGGTDTQY
v_gene: TRBV19

CDR3aa: ASSMPQY
v_gene: TRBV6-5

CDR3aa: ASSPSGNAYNEQF
v_gene: TRBV28

CDR3aa: ASSLGTGSTDTQY
v_gene: TRBV7-6

CDR3aa: ASRPPPPRTGWWYIQY
v_gene: TRBV11-3

CDR3aa: ASSSGTQPQH
v_gene: TRBV6-5

CDR3aa: ASSLLPGGRVQPQH
v_gene: TRBV7-8

CDR3aa: AIRPGRSQETQY
v_gene: TRBV10-3

CDR3aa: ASSSWTGGRAEAF
v_gene: TRBV6-5